These 29 T cell receptor beta chains originate from one sample sequenced in a study of response to subunit inactivated influenza vaccine. A single record per CDR3 protein comes from TCRdb applying MiXCR to the RT-PCR reads. The sample yields approximately 500,000 distinct CDR3 sequences, 10% to 15% seen once. Sequencing used PBMCs from blood, obtained 40 to 50 days after vaccination. These receptors were collected from a middle-aged man who received an inactivated influenza vaccine.

The V and J genes are TRBV20-1 and TRBJ2-1; a weak D match, TRBD2 (6 bases). CDR1 is DFQATT, CDR2 SNEGSKA, per germline (reference sequence). Trimming removed 6 bases from V and 6 bases from J, with 21 bases in between. This CDR3 region has 15 residues. CDR3 sequence: CSAMPLAGSINEQFF. The CDR3 nucleotides read TGCAGTGCCATGCCCCTGGCGGGAAGTATCAATGAGCAGTTCTTC.

There are many counts of this clonotype. The rearrangement uses TRBV5-1 and TRBJ2-5, with D uncertain. The CDR3 spans 14 residues. V was shortened by 3 bases and J by 3 bases, with 12 bases between the two germline ends. Per the germline V gene, CDR1 is SGHRS and CDR2 is YFSETQ. The CDR3 here is CASSSPGSEETQYF. The CDR3 DNA reads TGCGCCAGCAGCTCACCGGGTTCGGAAGAGACCCAGTACTTC.

The chain uses TRBV7-2 and TRBJ1-6, with unresolved D. CDR1 is SGHTA and CDR2 is FQGNSA in the germline V gene. The V and J ends lost 4 bases and 10 bases respectively, with 17 bases between them. The CDR3 extends over 15 amino acids. The CDR3 bases are TGTGCCAGCAGCTCGACTGAGGGTTTATGGTCACCCCTCCACTTT. Encoded protein: CASSSTEGLWSPLHF.

This chain uses TRBV28 with TRBJ2-7; TRBD1 aligns across 10 bases. Per germline, CDR1 MDHEN and CDR2 SYDVKM. The ends lost 8 bases at V and 4 bases at J; junction bases unmatched: 5. The length of the CDR3 is 13 residues. CDR3 protein: CASAGDRGYEQYF. In DNA, the CDR3 is TGTGCCAGCGCCGGGGACAGGGGTTACGAGCAGTACTTC.

This clonotype was picked up a small number of times. The chain uses TRBV29-1 and TRBJ2-2; D is undetermined. Trimming cost V 1 base and J 3 bases, with 9 bases left between them. The germline CDR1 and CDR2 sequences are SQVTM and ANQGSEA. CDR3 length: 14 residues. The CDR3 DNA reads TGCAGCGTTGAAGTCAGGCCCGACACCGGGGAGCTGTTTTTT. Its translation is CSVEVRPDTGELFF.

This chain connects TRBV28 to TRBJ2-5, with D unresolved. CDR1 and CDR2 from the germline V gene are MDHEN and SYDVKM. The V gene lost 10 bases and the J gene lost 5 bases, with 20 bases spanning the gap. CDR3 length: 14 residues. CDR3 region: CATDPGRVTETQYF. Written as DNA, the CDR3 is TGTGCCACCGACCCCGGACGGGTCACGGAGACCCAGTACTTC.

This clonotype was picked up a small number of times. CDR3 nucleotides: TGCAGTGCTAGAGAGGACAGGGGGCATGGCTACACCTTC. Translating it yields CSAREDRGHGYTF. This chain links TRBV20-1 with TRBJ1-2, with 11 bases matching TRBD1. Germline values: CDR1 DFQATT, CDR2 SNEGSKA (reference sequence). CDR3 length: 13 amino acids. Losses at the gene ends were 0 bases for V and 6 bases for J; bases not matched to a gene: 0.

The rearrangement links TRBV28 to TRBJ2-6; 7 bases agree with TRBD1. Germline CDR1 and CDR2: MDHEN and SYDVKM. V gave up 5 bases and J gave up 4 bases; unmatched junction bases: 11. This CDR3 comprises 17 residues. CDR3: CASSAGGALSGANVLTF. Written as DNA, the CDR3 is TGTGCCAGCAGTGCAGGGGGAGCCCTCTCGGGGGCCAACGTCCTGACTTTC.

This clonotype was seen more than once but under ten times. J is TRBJ2-5 and V is TRBV5-1; 9 bases match TRBD2. V lost 0 bases and J lost 5; bases outside the gene matches: 8. CDR3 size: 16 residues. The germline V gene has CDR1 SGHRS and CDR2 YFSETQ. CDR3 residues: CASSLGTSVGLETQYF. Written as DNA, the CDR3 is TGCGCCAGCAGCTTGGGGACTAGCGTGGGGTTGGAGACCCAGTACTTC.

This clonotype appeared a few times. The gene calls are TRBV24-1 and TRBJ2-1; no clear D gene. Germline lookup yields CDR1 KGHDR and CDR2 SFDVKD. The CDR3 length is 14 residues. V was pared by 5 bases and J by 9 bases, with 16 bases between. The CDR3 loop reads CATSVVIASGEQFF. The CDR3 DNA follows: TGTGCCACCAGTGTGGTAATAGCTTCGGGTGAGCAGTTCTTC.

The chain uses TRBV3-1 and TRBJ2-3; tentatively, D is TRBD1 (6 bases). The germline gives CDR1 LGHDT, CDR2 YNNKEL (reference sequence). Trimming took off 1 base at V and 2 bases at J, with 19 bases between the two ends. The CDR3 runs 18 residues. CDR3 in amino acids: CASSQVGGQTHATDTQYF. CDR3 coding DNA: TGTGCCAGCAGCCAAGTGGGCGGACAGACCCACGCCACAGATACGCAGTATTTT.

This clonotype was counted only a few times. The chain uses TRBV12-3 or TRBV12-4 and TRBJ1-2; D unclear. V dropped 3 bases and J dropped 0 bases, with 11 bases sitting between them. The CDR3 loop spans 15 amino acids. CDR3 DNA: TGTGCCAGCAGTTTCACAGACGGGACTAACTATGGCTACACCTTC. This encodes CASSFTDGTNYGYTF.

J is TRBJ2-1 and V is TRBV29-1; D gene unclear. The V end was cut by 4 bases, the J end by 9 bases, with 19 bases between. CDR3 length equals 14 residues. Germline loops: CDR1 SQVTM, CDR2 ANQGSEA. The CDR3 DNA reads TGCAGCGTTGCCCCATCATCGCGACCATCTGAGCAGTTCTTC. Translation: CSVAPSSRPSEQFF.

This chain links TRBV6-5 with TRBJ1-5; 10 bases agree with TRBD1. This CDR3 has 16 amino acids. CDR1 is MNHEY, CDR2 SVGAGI, per germline. V lost 2 bases, J lost 6 bases, and 7 bases stayed unmatched. CDR3 residues: CASSYTTGGHGQPQHF. CDR3 in DNA: TGTGCCAGCAGTTACACGACAGGGGGCCACGGTCAGCCCCAGCATTTT.

The chain links TRBV12-3 or TRBV12-4 to TRBJ1-1; 9 nucleotides line up with TRBD1. CDR3 length: 18 residues. The junction had 19 bases not matched to a gene; V was cut back by 10 bases and J by 1 base. The CDR3 here is CAICRQRWDREENTEAFF. In DNA, the CDR3 is TGTGCCATCTGTCGCCAGAGGTGGGACAGGGAGGAGAACACTGAAGCTTTCTTT.

This clonotype was observed a few times. The V gene is TRBV7-6, the J gene TRBJ2-1, with TRBD2 as a possible D gene (6 bases). V lost 5 bases and J lost 9, with 17 bases in between. This CDR3 has 14 amino acids. CDR1 is SGHVS, CDR2 FNYEAQ, per germline. The CDR3, as DNA: TGTGCCAGCAGCCCGATGGGGGGTCAGGGTGAGCAGTTCTTC. It codes for CASSPMGGQGEQFF.

The gene calls are TRBV7-3 and TRBJ2-3; 12 bases map to TRBD2. Per germline, CDR1 SGHTA and CDR2 FQGTGA. The CDR3 has 14 amino acids. V lost 3 bases, J lost 6 bases, and 1 base stayed unmatched. CDR3 nucleotides: TGTGCCAGCAGCTTTGGACTAGCGGGGGATACGCAGTATTTT. It yields the protein CASSFGLAGDTQYF. Variable domain in full (rest from reference TRBV7-3 and TRBJ2-3): GAGVSQTPSNKVTEKGKYVELRCDPISGHTALYWYRQSLGQGPEFLIYFQGTGAADDSGLPNDRFFAVRPEGSVSTLKIQRTERGDSAVYLCASSFGLAGDTQYFGPGTRLTVL.

The table lists this clonotype with a few counts. The chain links TRBV20-1 to TRBJ2-1; 8 nucleotides match TRBD1. The CDR3 has 16 amino acids. Germline CDR1 and CDR2: DFQATT and SNEGSKA (reference sequence). V shed 3 bases and J 0 bases; nucleotides not matched to a gene: 7. The CDR3 sequence is CSARPTGASSYNEQFF. As DNA, the CDR3 is TGCAGTGCTAGGCCGACAGGGGCGAGCTCCTACAATGAGCAGTTCTTC.

This rearrangement joins TRBV11-2 to TRBJ2-1; TRBD2 agrees at 8 bases. Unmatched junction bases numbered 11, after V lost 1 base and J lost 3 bases. This CDR3 comprises 18 residues. CDR1 and CDR2 from the germline V gene are SGHAT and FQNNGV. In DNA, the CDR3 is TGTGCCAGCAGCTTAGGAGAAATTAGCGGGGACCTCTACAATGAGCAGTTCTTC. Protein: CASSLGEISGDLYNEQFF.

This clonotype was counted only a few times. The chain recombines TRBV6-6 with TRBJ2-7, with D hard to call. Between the trimmed V and J ends, which lost 2 bases and 3 bases, there was a span of 5 bases. This CDR3 is 12 amino acids long. CDR1 and CDR2 (germline): MNHNY, SVGAGI (reference sequence). This CDR3 is CASSYRFYEQYF. As DNA, the CDR3 is TGTGCCAGCAGTTACCGTTTCTACGAGCAGTACTTC.

This clonotype occurred a few times. V is TRBV7-6 and J is TRBJ1-1; D possibly corresponds to TRBD1 (6 bases). CDR3 length: 14 amino acids. Deletions cut 1 base from V and 8 bases from J, with 14 bases between. Germline loops: CDR1 SGHVS, CDR2 FNYEAQ. CDR3 coding DNA: TGTGCCAGCAGCTTAGAGGGGGACACGGGGGAAGCTTTCTTT. Its protein is CASSLEGDTGEAFF. Based on the CDR3 plus reference TRBV7-6 and TRBJ1-1, the full variable domain is GAGVSQSPRYKVTKRGQDVALRCDPISGHVSLYWYRQALGQGPEFLTYFNYEAQQDKSGLPNDRFSAERPEGSISTLTIQRTEQRDSAMYRCASSLEGDTGEAFFGQGTRLTVV.

This chain links TRBV4-2 with TRBJ2-1; weak D call: TRBD2 (6 bases). Germline V gene data show CDR1 as LGHNA and CDR2 as YNFKEQ. This CDR3 spans 16 amino acids. V lost 4 bases, J lost 3 bases, and 16 bases lay in between. The CDR3 is CASSPNSGGVYNEQFF. CDR3 DNA: TGTGCCAGCAGCCCTAATTCCGGGGGTGTCTACAATGAGCAGTTCTTC.

The chain is built from TRBV6-2 or TRBV6-3 and TRBJ2-5; TRBD2 might be the D (6 bases). CDR1 MNHEY and CDR2 SVGEGT come from the germline V gene. This CDR3 contains 14 residues. CDR3 region: CATREAGSRETQYF. The CDR3 nucleotides are TGTGCTACCAGGGAGGCGGGTAGCCGAGAGACCCAGTACTTC.

V and J are TRBV20-1 and TRBJ2-3, with unresolved D. Germline V gene data show CDR1 as DFQATT and CDR2 as SNEGSKA (reference sequence). CDR3 length: 15 amino acids. V lost 3 bases and J 6 bases, leaving 19 bases between the germline ends. The CDR3 region has the DNA TGCAGTGCTAGGTTCCTTCAGTCTGGCTTGGATACGCAGTATTTT. It codes for CSARFLQSGLDTQYF.

Worth noting for this clonotype: Given a much more abundant clone one base away, this may be a read error. The chain recombines TRBV5-1 with TRBJ2-2; D is uncertain. The germline V gene has CDR1 SGHRS and CDR2 YFSETQ. The CDR3 is made up of 13 amino acids. V shed 5 bases and J shed 5 bases, with 10 bases lying between them. The CDR3 loop is CASSPKDTGELFF. CDR3 coding DNA: TGCGCCAGCAGTCCAAAGGATACCGGGGAGCTGTTTTTT. Together with reference TRBV5-1 and TRBJ2-2, the CDR3 gives the full variable domain: KAGVTQTPRYLIKTRGQQVTLSCSPISGHRSVSWYQQTPGQGLQFLFEYFSETQRNKGNFPGRFSGRQFSNSRSEMNVSTLELGDSALYLCASSPKDTGELFFGEGSRLTVL.

This clonotype was recorded a few times. The V and J genes are TRBV21-1 and TRBJ2-4; TRBD1, as called in the table, went unchecked against the DNA. TRBV21-1 is classified as a pseudogene. The CDR3 runs to 16 residues. CDR3 sequence: CASSFLLKGGGNIQYF. The CDR3 nucleotides read TGTGCCAGCAGCTTCCTCCTAAAAGGGGGCGGAAACATTCAGTACTTC.

There are a few counts of this clonotype. The chain has TRBV5-1 and TRBJ2-2; perhaps TRBD1 as D (6 bases). Germline V gene sequence: CDR1 SGHRS, CDR2 YFSETQ. This CDR3 has 15 amino acids. V lost 1 base to trimming and J lost 0 bases, with 7 bases between them. The CDR3 DNA follows: TGCGCCAGCAGCTTGCCAGGGGCGAACACCGGGGAGCTGTTTTTT. Translation gives CASSLPGANTGELFF.

The chain uses TRBV5-1 and TRBJ2-7; D is unresolved. The CDR3 loop spans 12 amino acids. V lost 1 base, J lost 7 bases, and 9 bases lay in between. Germline lookup yields CDR1 SGHRS and CDR2 YFSETQ. CDR3 in DNA: TGCGCCAGCAGCTTGCCCGGTATGGAGCAGTACTTC. As protein: CASSLPGMEQYF.

The chain couples TRBV12-3 or TRBV12-4 to TRBJ2-2; D not resolved. The length of the CDR3 is 13 residues. Between the trimmed V and J ends, which lost 6 bases and 6 bases, there was a span of 11 bases. The CDR3 nucleotides read TGTGCCAGCAGCCCAGTGGGTTCCGGGGAGCTGTTTTTT. Its translation is CASSPVGSGELFF.